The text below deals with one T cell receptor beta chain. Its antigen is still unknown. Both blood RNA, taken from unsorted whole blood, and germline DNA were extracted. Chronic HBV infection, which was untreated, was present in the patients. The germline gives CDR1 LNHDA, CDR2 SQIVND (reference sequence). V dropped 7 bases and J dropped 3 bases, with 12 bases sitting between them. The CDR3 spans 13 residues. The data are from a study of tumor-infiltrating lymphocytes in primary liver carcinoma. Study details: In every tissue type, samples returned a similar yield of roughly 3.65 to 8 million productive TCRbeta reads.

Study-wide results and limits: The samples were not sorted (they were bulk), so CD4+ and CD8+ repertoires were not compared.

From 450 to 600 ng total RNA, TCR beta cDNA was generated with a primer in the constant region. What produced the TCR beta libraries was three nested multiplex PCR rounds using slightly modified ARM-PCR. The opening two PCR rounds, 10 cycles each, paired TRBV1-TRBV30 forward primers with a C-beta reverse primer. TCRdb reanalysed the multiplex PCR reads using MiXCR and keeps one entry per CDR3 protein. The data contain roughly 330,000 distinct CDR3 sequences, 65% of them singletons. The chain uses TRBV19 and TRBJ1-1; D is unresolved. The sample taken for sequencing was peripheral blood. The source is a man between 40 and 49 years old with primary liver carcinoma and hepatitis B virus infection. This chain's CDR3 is CASTMARDTEAFF. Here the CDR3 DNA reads TGTGCCAGTACTATGGCCCGGGACACTGAAGCTTTCTTT.